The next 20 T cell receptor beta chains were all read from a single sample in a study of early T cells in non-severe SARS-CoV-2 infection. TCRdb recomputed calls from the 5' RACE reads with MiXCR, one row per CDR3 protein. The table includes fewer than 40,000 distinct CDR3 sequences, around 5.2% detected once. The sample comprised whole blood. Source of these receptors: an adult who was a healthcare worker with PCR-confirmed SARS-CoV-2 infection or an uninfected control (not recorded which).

The CDR3 region is CASSYSGGAETQYF. As DNA, the CDR3 is TGTGCCAGCAGTTACTCGGGCGGGGCGGAGACCCAGTACTTC. The chain links TRBV6-5 to TRBJ2-5; TRBD2 might be the D (6 bases). Germline CDR1 reads MNHEY; CDR2 reads SVGAGI. The CDR3 has 14 residues. V dropped 0 bases and J dropped 5 bases, with 10 bases sitting between them.

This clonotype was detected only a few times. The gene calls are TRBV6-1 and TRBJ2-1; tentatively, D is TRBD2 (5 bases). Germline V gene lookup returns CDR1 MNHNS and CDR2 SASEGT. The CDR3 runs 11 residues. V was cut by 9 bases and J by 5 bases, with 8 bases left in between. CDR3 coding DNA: TGTGCCAGGGGAGACAACAATGAGCAGTTCTTC. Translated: CARGDNNEQFF.

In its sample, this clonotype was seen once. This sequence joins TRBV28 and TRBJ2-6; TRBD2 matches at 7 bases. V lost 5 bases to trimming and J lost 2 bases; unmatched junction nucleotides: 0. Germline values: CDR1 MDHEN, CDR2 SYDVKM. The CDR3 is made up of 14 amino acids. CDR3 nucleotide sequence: TGTGCCAGCAGTGGGAGGGCTGGGGCCAACGTCCTGACTTTC. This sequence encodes CASSGRAGANVLTF.

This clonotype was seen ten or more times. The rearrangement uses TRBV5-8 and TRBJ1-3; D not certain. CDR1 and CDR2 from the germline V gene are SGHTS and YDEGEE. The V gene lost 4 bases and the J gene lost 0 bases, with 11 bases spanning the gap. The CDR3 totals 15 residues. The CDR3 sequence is CASSPRAGSGNTIYF. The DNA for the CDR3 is TGTGCCAGCAGCCCGCGAGCCGGCTCTGGAAACACCATATATTTT. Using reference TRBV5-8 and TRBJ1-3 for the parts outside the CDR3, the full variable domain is EAGVTQSPTHLIKTRGQQATLRCSPISGHTSVYWYQQALGLGLQFLLWYDEGEERNRGNFPPRFSGRQFPNYSSELNVNALELEDSALYLCASSPRAGSGNTIYFGEGSWLTVV.

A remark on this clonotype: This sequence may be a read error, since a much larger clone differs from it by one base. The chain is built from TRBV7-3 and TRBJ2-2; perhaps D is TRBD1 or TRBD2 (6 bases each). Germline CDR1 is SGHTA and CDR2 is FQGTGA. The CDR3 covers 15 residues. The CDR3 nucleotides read TGTGCCAGCAGCTCATACAGGGAGGAAGCCGGGGAGCTGCTTTTT. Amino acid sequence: CASSSYREEAGELLF.

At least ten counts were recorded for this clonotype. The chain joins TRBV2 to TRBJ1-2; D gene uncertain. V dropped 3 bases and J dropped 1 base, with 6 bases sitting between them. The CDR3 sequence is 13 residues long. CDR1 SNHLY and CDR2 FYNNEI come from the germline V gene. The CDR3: CASSDQLNYGYTF. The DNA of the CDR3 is TGTGCCAGCAGTGATCAGCTTAACTATGGCTACACCTTC.

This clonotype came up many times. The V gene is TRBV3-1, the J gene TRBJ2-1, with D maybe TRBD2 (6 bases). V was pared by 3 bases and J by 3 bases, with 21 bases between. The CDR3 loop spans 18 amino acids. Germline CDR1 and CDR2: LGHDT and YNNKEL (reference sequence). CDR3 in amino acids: CASSQSWAGTSLYNEQFF. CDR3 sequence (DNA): TGTGCCAGCAGCCAGAGTTGGGCCGGGACTTCTCTCTACAATGAGCAGTTCTTC.

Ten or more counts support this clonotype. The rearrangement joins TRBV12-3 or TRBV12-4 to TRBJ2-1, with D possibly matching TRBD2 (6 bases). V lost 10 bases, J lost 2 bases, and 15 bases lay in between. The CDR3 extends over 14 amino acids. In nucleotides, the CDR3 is TGTGCCACCTTGGCGGGGCGGGCCTACAATGAGCAGTTCTTC. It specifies CATLAGRAYNEQFF.

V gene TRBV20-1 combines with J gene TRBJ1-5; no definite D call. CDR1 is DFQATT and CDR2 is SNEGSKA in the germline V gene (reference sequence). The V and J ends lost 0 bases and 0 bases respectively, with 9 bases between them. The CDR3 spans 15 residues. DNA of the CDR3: TGCAGTGCTAGAGATATCAATTATAGCAATCAGCCCCAGCATTTT. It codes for CSARDINYSNQPQHF.

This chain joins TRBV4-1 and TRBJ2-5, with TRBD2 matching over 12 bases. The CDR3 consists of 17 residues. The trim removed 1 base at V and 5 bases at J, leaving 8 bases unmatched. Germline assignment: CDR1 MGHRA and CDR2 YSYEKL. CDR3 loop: CASSQATGLAGRETQYF. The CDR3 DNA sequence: TGCGCCAGCAGCCAAGCGACGGGACTAGCGGGCAGGGAGACCCAGTACTTC.

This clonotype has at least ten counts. The CDR3 spells CASSLNAGAGELFF. Here the CDR3 DNA reads TGTGCCAGCAGCTTAAATGCCGGGGCCGGGGAGCTGTTTTTT. The gene calls are TRBV7-3 and TRBJ2-2; perhaps TRBD2 as D (5 bases). Looked up from germline, CDR1 is SGHTA and CDR2 is FQGTGA. The length of the CDR3 is 14 residues. V was shortened by 1 base and J by 6 bases, with 9 bases between the two germline ends.

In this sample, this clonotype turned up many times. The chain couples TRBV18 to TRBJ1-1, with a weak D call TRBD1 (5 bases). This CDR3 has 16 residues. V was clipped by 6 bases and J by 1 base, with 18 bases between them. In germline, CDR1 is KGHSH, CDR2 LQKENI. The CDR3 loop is CASSGVDSYWNTEAFF. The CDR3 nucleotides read TGTGCCAGCTCGGGGGTAGATAGTTACTGGAACACTGAAGCTTTCTTT. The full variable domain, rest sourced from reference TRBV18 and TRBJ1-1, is NAGVMQNPRHLVRRRGQEARLRCSPMKGHSHVYWYRQLPEEGLKFMVYLQKENIIDESGMPKERFSAEFPKEGPSILRIQQVVRGDSAAYFCASSGVDSYWNTEAFFGQGTRLTVV.

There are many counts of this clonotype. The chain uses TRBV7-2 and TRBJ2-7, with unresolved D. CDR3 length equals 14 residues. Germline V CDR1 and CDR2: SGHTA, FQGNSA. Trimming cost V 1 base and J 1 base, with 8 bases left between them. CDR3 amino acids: CASSLEWSSYEQYF. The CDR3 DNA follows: TGTGCCAGCAGCTTAGAATGGAGTTCCTACGAGCAGTACTTC.

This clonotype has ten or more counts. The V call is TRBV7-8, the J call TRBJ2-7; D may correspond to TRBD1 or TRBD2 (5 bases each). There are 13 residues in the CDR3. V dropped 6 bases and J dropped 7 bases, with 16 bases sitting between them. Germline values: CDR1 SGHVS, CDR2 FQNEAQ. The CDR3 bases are TGTGCCAGCAGAAGGGACGCCCCCCGGGAGCAGTACTTC. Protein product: CASRRDAPREQYF.

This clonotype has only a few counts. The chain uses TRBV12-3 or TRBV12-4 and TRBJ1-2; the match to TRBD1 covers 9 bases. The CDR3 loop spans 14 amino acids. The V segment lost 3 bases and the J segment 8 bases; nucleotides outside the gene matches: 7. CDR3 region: CASSLTGGIGGYTF. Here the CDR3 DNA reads TGTGCCAGCAGTTTGACAGGGGGTATAGGAGGCTACACCTTC.

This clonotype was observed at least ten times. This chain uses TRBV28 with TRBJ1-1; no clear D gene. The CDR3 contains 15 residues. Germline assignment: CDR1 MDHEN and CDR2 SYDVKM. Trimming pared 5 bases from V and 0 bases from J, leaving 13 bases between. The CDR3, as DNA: TGTGCCAGCAGTCCGAAGGACGGGATGAACACTGAAGCTTTCTTT. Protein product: CASSPKDGMNTEAFF.

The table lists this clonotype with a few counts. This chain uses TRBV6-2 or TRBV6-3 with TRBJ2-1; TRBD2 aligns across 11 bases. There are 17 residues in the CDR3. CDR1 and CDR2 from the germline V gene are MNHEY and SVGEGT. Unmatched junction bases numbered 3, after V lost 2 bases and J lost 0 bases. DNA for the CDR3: TGTGCCAGCAGTTACCGCACTAGCGGGAGCTCCTACAATGAGCAGTTCTTC. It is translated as CASSYRTSGSSYNEQFF.

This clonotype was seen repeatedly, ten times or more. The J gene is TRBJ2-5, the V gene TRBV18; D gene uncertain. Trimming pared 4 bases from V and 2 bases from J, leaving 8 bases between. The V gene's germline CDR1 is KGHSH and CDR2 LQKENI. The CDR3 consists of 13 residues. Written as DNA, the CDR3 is TGTGCCAGCTCACTGAGGATACAAGAGACCCAGTACTTC. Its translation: CASSLRIQETQYF.

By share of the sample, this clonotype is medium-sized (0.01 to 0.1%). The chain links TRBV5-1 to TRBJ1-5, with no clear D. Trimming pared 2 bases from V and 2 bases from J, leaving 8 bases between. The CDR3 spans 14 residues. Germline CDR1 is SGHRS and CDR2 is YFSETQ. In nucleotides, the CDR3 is TGCGCCAGCAGCTTATCAAGCGGCAATCAGCCCCAGCATTTT. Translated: CASSLSSGNQPQHF.

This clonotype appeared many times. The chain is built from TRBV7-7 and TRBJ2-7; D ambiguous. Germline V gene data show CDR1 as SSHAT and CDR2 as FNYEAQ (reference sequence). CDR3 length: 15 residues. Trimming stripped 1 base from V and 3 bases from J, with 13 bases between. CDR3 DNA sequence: TGTGCCAGCAGCTTAGTAGTCGGCCAAGACTACGAGCAGTACTTC. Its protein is CASSLVVGQDYEQYF. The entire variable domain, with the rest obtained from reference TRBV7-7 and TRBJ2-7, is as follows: GAGVSQSPRYKVTKRGQDVTLRCDPISSHATLYWYQQALGQGPEFLTYFNYEAQPDKSGLPSDRFSAERPEGSISTLTIQRTEQRDSAMYRCASSLVVGQDYEQYFGPGTRLTVT.